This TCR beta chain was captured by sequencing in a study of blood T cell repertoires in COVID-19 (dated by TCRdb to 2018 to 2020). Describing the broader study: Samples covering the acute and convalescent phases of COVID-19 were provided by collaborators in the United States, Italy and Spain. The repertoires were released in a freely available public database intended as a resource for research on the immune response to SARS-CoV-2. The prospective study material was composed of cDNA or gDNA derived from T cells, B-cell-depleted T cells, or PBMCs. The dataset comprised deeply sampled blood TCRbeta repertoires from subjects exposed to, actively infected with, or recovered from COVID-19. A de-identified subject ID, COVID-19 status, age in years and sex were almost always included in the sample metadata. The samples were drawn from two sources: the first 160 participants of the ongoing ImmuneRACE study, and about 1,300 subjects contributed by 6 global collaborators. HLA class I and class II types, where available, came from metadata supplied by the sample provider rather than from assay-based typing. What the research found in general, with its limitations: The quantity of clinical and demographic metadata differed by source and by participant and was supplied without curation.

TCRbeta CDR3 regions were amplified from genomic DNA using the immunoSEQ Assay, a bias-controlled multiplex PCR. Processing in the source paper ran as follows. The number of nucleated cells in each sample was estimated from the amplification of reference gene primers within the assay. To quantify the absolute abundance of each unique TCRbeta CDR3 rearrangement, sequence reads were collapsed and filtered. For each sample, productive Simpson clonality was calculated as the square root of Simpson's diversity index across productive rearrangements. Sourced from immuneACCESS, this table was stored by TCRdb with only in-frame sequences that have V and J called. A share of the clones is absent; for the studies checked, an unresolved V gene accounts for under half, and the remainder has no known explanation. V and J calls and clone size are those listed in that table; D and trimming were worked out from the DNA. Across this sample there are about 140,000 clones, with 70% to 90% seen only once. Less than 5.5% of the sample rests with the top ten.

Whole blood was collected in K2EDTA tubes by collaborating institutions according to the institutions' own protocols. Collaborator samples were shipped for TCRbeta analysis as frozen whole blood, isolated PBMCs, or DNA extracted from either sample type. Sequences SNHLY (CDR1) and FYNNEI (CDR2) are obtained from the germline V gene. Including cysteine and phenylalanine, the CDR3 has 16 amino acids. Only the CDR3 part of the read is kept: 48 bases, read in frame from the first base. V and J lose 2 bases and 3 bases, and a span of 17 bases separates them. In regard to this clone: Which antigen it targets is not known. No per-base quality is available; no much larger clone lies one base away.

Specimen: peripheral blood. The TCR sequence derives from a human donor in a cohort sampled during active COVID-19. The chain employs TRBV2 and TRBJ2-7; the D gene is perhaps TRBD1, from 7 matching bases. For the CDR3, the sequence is CASSEPQGGIDYEQYF. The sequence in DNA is TGTGCCAGCAGTGAACCCCAGGGGGGAATAGACTACGAGCAGTACTTC.